This is a list of T cell receptor beta chains from one sample in a study of technical replicates of blood from a handful of donors. This table comes from immunoSEQ multiplex PCR, and its TCRdb copy is limited to in-frame clones, with some not included. The data show about 88,000 clones, under 95% seen once. The specimen was T cells isolated from PBMCs. The receptors were gathered from a human donor in good health. Both conserved end residues are part of each CDR3. The D gene is left open where the match is weak. Expanded clones are given a class, and other clones once, few, many or no size at all.

TRBV6-1,NA,TRBD2,TRBJ2-1,CASLGTSSYNEQFF,TGTGCCAGCCTTGGGACTAGCTCCTACAATGAGCAGTTCTTC
TRBV9,once,NA,TRBJ2-1,CASSVASRGFRASYNEQFF,TGTGCCAGCAGCGTAGCTTCCCGCGGTTTCAGGGCCTCCTACAATGAGCAGTTCTTC
TRBV27,NA,NA,TRBJ2-7,CASSHQGYEQYF,TGTGCCAGCAGTCACCAGGGCTACGAGCAGTACTTC
TRBV2,NA,TRBD2,TRBJ2-7,CASSEELAISYEQYF,TGTGCCAGCAGTGAAGAACTAGCGATCTCCTACGAGCAGTACTTC
TRBV6-5,NA,NA,TRBJ2-2,CASSSLGTNTGELFF,TGTGCCAGCAGCTCCCTTGGTACTAACACCGGGGAGCTGTTTTTT
TRBV5-1,NA,NA,TRBJ1-5,CASSLGGGQPQHF,TGCGCCAGCAGCTTGGGAGGGGGTCAGCCCCAGCATTTT
TRBV10-2,NA,TRBD2,TRBJ2-3,CASRMGLAGPTDTQYF,TGCGCCAGCAGAATGGGACTAGCGGGACCCACAGATACGCAGTATTTT
TRBV7-6,NA,TRBD1,TRBJ1-2,CASSWGPLDRYTF,TGTGCCAGCAGCTGGGGACCTCTGGACAGGTACACCTTC
TRBV4-1,NA,TRBD2,TRBJ2-5,CASRPGLAGKETQYF,TGCGCCAGCAGGCCGGGACTAGCGGGCAAAGAGACCCAGTACTTC
TRBV2,NA,NA,TRBJ1-4,CASSGPNRGAPTEKLFF,TGTGCCAGCAGTGGACCAAACCGCGGGGCGCCAACTGAAAAACTGTTTTTT
TRBV19,NA,TRBD1,TRBJ1-5,CASETGGDQPQHF,TGTGCCAGTGAGACAGGGGGTGATCAGCCCCAGCATTTT
TRBV30,NA,NA,TRBJ1-4,CAWSGGLSINEKLFF,TGTGCCTGGAGTGGGGGGCTGTCGATTAATGAAAAACTGTTTTTT
TRBV19,NA,NA,TRBJ1-5,CATKDKTVNQPQHF,TGTGCCACCAAAGACAAGACAGTAAATCAGCCCCAGCATTTT
TRBV10-2,NA,TRBD1,TRBJ2-7,CASKTGTEYEQYF,TGCGCCAGCAAGACCGGGACAGAATACGAGCAGTACTTC
TRBV15,NA,NA,TRBJ2-2,CACGRGNTGELFF,TGTGCCTGTGGCCGGGGGAACACCGGGGAGCTGTTTTTT
TRBV5-1,NA,NA,TRBJ2-1,CASAGARREQFF,TGCGCCAGCGCAGGGGCCAGACGGGAGCAGTTCTTC
TRBV29-1,NA,NA,TRBJ2-3,CSVEDAGMADTQYF,TGCAGCGTTGAAGATGCCGGGATGGCAGATACGCAGTATTTT
TRBV5-1,once,NA,TRBJ2-2,CASTKEVPNTGELFF,TGCGCCAGCACTAAGGAGGTACCGAACACCGGGGAGCTGTTTTTT
TRBV2,once,TRBD1,TRBJ2-1,CASRDRGRHNEQFF,TGTGCCAGCAGAGACAGGGGTAGACACAATGAGCAGTTCTTC
TRBV4-2,NA,TRBD2,TRBJ2-3,CASSQVLGLAGGFVTDTQYF,TGTGCCAGCAGCCAAGTATTGGGACTAGCGGGAGGTTTTGTGACAGATACGCAGTATTTT
TRBV25-1,NA,NA,TRBJ2-7,CAIETDSYEQYF,TGTGCCATCGAGACAGATTCCTACGAGCAGTACTTC
TRBV5-6,NA,NA,TRBJ2-2,CASSLTVNTGELFF,TGTGCCAGCAGCCTGACAGTAAACACCGGGGAGCTGTTTTTT
TRBV6-5,NA,TRBD1,TRBJ1-1,CASSHGQGTEAFF,TGTGCCAGCAGTCATGGACAGGGCACTGAAGCTTTCTTT
TRBV30,NA,TRBD1,TRBJ2-7,CAWSEPGTGPSYEQYF,TGTGCCTGGAGTGAACCTGGGACAGGTCCCTCCTACGAGCAGTACTTC
TRBV5-5,NA,TRBD2,TRBJ2-5,CASNVLAGNFTRETQYF,TGTGCCAGCAACGTACTAGCGGGGAATTTTACGAGGGAGACCCAGTACTTC
TRBV6-1,NA,NA,TRBJ2-7,CASSAARQATYEQYF,TGTGCCAGCAGTGCGGCGAGACAGGCTACCTACGAGCAGTACTTC
TRBV5-6,NA,TRBD2,TRBJ2-5,CASSGNLLAGGMGETQYF,TGTGCCAGCAGCGGAAATCTACTAGCGGGGGGAATGGGGGAGACCCAGTACTTC
TRBV5-1,NA,NA,TRBJ2-7,CASSLEGGAYEQYF,TGCGCCAGCAGCTTGGAGGGGGGGGCCTACGAGCAGTACTTC
TRBV4-1,once,TRBD2,TRBJ2-1,CASSQEVSGLAGFEQFF,TGCGCCAGCAGCCAAGAAGTTTCCGGACTAGCGGGGTTTGAGCAGTTCTTC
TRBV7-9,NA,TRBD1,TRBJ1-1,CASSLGTGATEAFF,TGTGCCAGCAGCTTAGGGACAGGGGCCACTGAAGCTTTCTTT
TRBV9,NA,NA,TRBJ2-7,CASSVSGRWDEQYF,TGTGCCAGCAGCGTTAGTGGGAGATGGGACGAGCAGTACTTC
TRBV28,few,NA,TRBJ1-6,CASSEQHSPLHF,TGTGCCAGCAGTGAACAGCATTCACCCCTCCACTTT
TRBV15,NA,NA,TRBJ2-1,CATSSKNRIDEQFF,TGTGCCACCAGCAGCAAAAACAGAATAGATGAGCAGTTCTTC
TRBV6-1,NA,NA,TRBJ1-3,CASALGGSGNTIYF,TGTGCCAGCGCCCTCGGGGGTTCTGGAAACACCATATATTTT
TRBV2,NA,TRBD2,TRBJ2-7,CASSRRASGDYEQYF,TGTGCCAGCAGCCGGCGGGCTAGCGGAGACTACGAGCAGTACTTC
TRBV5-1,NA,TRBD1,TRBJ2-1,CASSAGNRGNYNEQFF,TGCGCCAGCAGCGCCGGCAACAGGGGCAACTACAATGAGCAGTTCTTC
TRBV7-3,NA,TRBD2,TRBJ2-5,CASGNSPGLGAETQYF,TGTGCCAGCGGCAATTCACCAGGACTAGGGGCCGAGACCCAGTACTTC
TRBV19,NA,NA,TRBJ1-1,CLSRGSFTEAFF,TGTTTAAGCCGAGGCTCTTTTACTGAAGCTTTCTTT
TRBV29-1,NA,TRBD2,TRBJ2-7,CSALGTISYEQYF,TGCAGCGCACTGGGGACTATCTCCTACGAGCAGTACTTC
TRBV27,NA,NA,TRBJ1-1,CASSLGTNTEAFF,TGTGCCAGCAGTCTAGGGACAAACACTGAAGCTTTCTTT
TRBV5-1,NA,TRBD1,TRBJ2-2,CASSLRDRGRTGELFF,TGCGCCAGCAGCTTGCGGGACAGGGGGCGCACCGGGGAGCTGTTTTTT
TRBV28,NA,NA,TRBJ2-7,CASSSTLTYF,TGTGCCAGCAGTTCGACACTCACGTACTTC
TRBV6-1,NA,NA,TRBJ1-4,CASRGGVGFEKLFF,TGTGCCAGCAGAGGAGGGGTGGGATTTGAAAAACTGTTTTTT
TRBV19,NA,NA,TRBJ1-2,CASSERAVGYGYTF,TGTGCCAGTAGTGAGAGGGCTGTTGGCTATGGCTACACCTTC
TRBV7-3,NA,NA,TRBJ2-3,CASSLIGWEPKVRTDTQYF,TGTGCCAGCAGTTTAATTGGCTGGGAGCCGAAGGTGCGCACAGATACGCAGTATTTT
TRBV10-3,NA,NA,TRBJ2-5,CAISESFRGETQYF,TGTGCCATCAGTGAGTCGTTCAGGGGAGAGACCCAGTACTTC
TRBV27,NA,NA,TRBJ1-5,CASSLRYNQPQHF,TGTGCCAGCAGTTTGAGATACAATCAGCCCCAGCATTTT
TRBV5-1,once,TRBD1,TRBJ1-2,CASSQLQGQAGYTF,TGCGCCAGCAGCCAATTACAGGGGCAGGCTGGCTACACCTTC
TRBV7-9,NA,NA,TRBJ1-1,CASSLAQNTEAFF,TGTGCCAGCAGCTTAGCCCAGAACACTGAAGCTTTCTTT
TRBV11-3,NA,TRBD1,TRBJ1-1,CASSTGTGFINTEAFF,TGTGCCAGCAGCACCGGGACAGGGTTCATCAACACTGAAGCTTTCTTT
TRBV6-4,NA,NA,TRBJ1-1,CAARQSMNTEAFF,TGTGCCGCCCGACAGAGCATGAACACTGAAGCTTTCTTT